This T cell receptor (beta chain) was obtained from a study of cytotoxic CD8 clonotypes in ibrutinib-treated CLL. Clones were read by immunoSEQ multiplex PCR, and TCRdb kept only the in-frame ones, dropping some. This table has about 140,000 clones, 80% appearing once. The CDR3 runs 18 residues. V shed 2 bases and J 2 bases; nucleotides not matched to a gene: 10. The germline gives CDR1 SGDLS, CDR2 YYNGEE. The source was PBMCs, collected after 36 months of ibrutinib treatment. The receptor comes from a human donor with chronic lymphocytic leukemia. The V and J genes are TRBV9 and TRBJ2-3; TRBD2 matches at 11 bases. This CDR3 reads CASSVAGTSGPYTDTQYF. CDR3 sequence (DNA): TGTGCCAGCAGCGTCGCCGGGACTAGCGGTCCTTACACAGATACGCAGTATTTT.